A single sample is the source of the 28 T cell receptor beta chains below, sequenced in a study of blood T cell repertoires in COVID-19 (TCRdb year 2020). Libraries were constructed by the immunoSEQ multiplex PCR assay. Sourced from immuneACCESS, this table was stored by TCRdb with only in-frame sequences that have V and J called. A share of the clones is absent; for the studies checked, an unresolved V gene accounts for under half, and the remainder has no known explanation. This sample lists about 9,000 clones; 86% were detected once. Of the sample, 8% to 9.5% falls within the top ten clones. The material sequenced was peripheral blood. The receptors derive from a human donor in a cohort sampled during active COVID-19.

This clone was recorded once. The chain couples TRBV19 to TRBJ1-4; 8 nucleotides line up with TRBD1. CDR1 and CDR2 from the germline V gene are LNHDA and SQIVND (reference sequence). V gave up 3 bases and J gave up 5 bases; unmatched junction bases: 14. The CDR3 covers 18 residues. CDR3 region: CASSIGWGTGTANEKLFF. CDR3 nucleotide sequence: TGTGCCAGTAGTATCGGTTGGGGGACAGGTACGGCAAATGAAAAACTGTTTTTT.

The gene calls are TRBV19 and TRBJ2-6, with TRBD2 matching 7 bases. Germline CDR1 LNHDA, CDR2 SQIVND (reference sequence). V lost 4 bases and J lost 2; bases outside the gene matches: 2. The CDR3 contains 15 residues. The chain's CDR3 is CASSREGTGANVLTF. The CDR3 DNA reads TGTGCCAGTAGTAGGGAGGGGACTGGGGCCAACGTCCTGACTTTC.

The rearrangement links TRBV28 to TRBJ1-2; the D gene is possibly TRBD1 (5 bases). The V gene's germline CDR1 is MDHEN and CDR2 SYDVKM. The CDR3 is made up of 14 amino acids. V gave up 2 bases and J gave up 6 bases, with 13 bases separating them. The CDR3: CASSLTGRAHGYTF. Written as DNA, the CDR3 is TGTGCCAGCAGTTTAACTGGCAGGGCGCATGGCTACACCTTC.

The V call is TRBV19, the J call TRBJ2-2, with 9 positions matching TRBD2. The germline gives CDR1 LNHDA, CDR2 SQIVND (reference sequence). Trimming at V came to 8 bases and at J to 5 bases, leaving 6 bases not matched to a gene. This CDR3 region has 14 residues. CDR3 in amino acids: CASETSGQTGELFF. CDR3 sequence (DNA): TGTGCCAGTGAGACTAGCGGACAAACCGGGGAGCTGTTTTTT.

The V and J genes are TRBV24-1 and TRBJ2-1; TRBD2 matches at 7 bases. J gave up 10 bases and V 9 bases, and 14 bases lay outside the gene matches. Germline values: CDR1 KGHDR, CDR2 SFDVKD. The CDR3 is 14 amino acids. The CDR3 sequence is CATASGTTLGEQFF. CDR3 DNA sequence: TGTGCCACCGCTTCGGGGACTACCCTCGGCGAGCAGTTCTTC.

This clone was counted between two and nine times. The V call is TRBV28, the J call TRBJ2-3, with D unclear. The CDR3 has 13 amino acids. The germline V gene encodes CDR1 MDHEN and CDR2 SYDVKM. The germline V and J ends were trimmed by 6 bases and 0 bases, with 7 bases remaining between them. CDR3 DNA sequence: TGTGCCAGCAGGAAACACAGCACAGATACGCAGTATTTT. It yields the protein CASRKHSTDTQYF.

The chain couples TRBV4-3 to TRBJ2-7; 7 bases fit TRBD1. This CDR3 contains 15 residues. Trimming took 1 base from V and 4 from J; bases not matched to a gene: 7. Germline-derived CDR1 and CDR2 are LGHNA and YSLEER. CDR3 coding DNA: TGCGCCAGCAGCCAAGTGACAGGGATGCAATACGAGCAGTACTTC. Translated, it gives CASSQVTGMQYEQYF.

This chain links TRBV30 with TRBJ2-7, with D uncertain. CDR1 is GTSNPN, CDR2 SVGIG, per germline (reference sequence). V lost 2 bases, J lost 9 bases, and 14 bases lay in between. CDR3 size: 12 residues. The CDR3 spells CAWSPVPGGQYF. The CDR3 nucleotides read TGTGCCTGGAGTCCGGTCCCCGGCGGGCAGTACTTC.

The chain is built from TRBV28 and TRBJ2-1, with D possibly matching TRBD1 (5 bases). CDR3 size: 16 residues. V gave up 3 bases and J gave up 3 bases, with 15 bases separating them. CDR1 MDHEN and CDR2 SYDVKM come from the germline V gene. The CDR3 here is CASSFITTEHYNEQFF. The CDR3, as DNA: TGTGCCAGCAGTTTCATAACGACAGAACACTACAATGAGCAGTTCTTC.

This clone came up a few times. In DNA form, the CDR3 reads TGTGCCAGCAGTTTTAACGGGCCCCAGCATTTT. Translating it yields CASSFNGPQHF. This chain joins TRBV12-3 or TRBV12-4 and TRBJ1-5; D call uncertain. V was shortened by 3 bases and J by 9 bases, with 6 bases between the two germline ends. This CDR3 has 11 amino acids.

The chain links TRBV15 to TRBJ1-2; a weak D match, TRBD1 (6 bases). Looked up from germline, CDR1 is LNHNV and CDR2 is YYDKDF (reference sequence). The length of the CDR3 is 15 residues. Trimming shortened V by 1 base and J by 0 bases, and 9 bases separated the two germline ends. The CDR3 DNA is TGTGCCACCAGCAGAGGGTCAGGGGCTAACTATGGCTACACCTTC. Its translation: CATSRGSGANYGYTF.

J is TRBJ1-1 and V is TRBV29-1; weak D call: TRBD1 (5 bases). Germline CDR1 reads SQVTM; CDR2 reads ANQGSEA. The ends were cut back, 4 bases at V and 2 bases at J, with 8 bases in the middle. The CDR3 is 12 residues long. As DNA, the CDR3 is TGCAGCGTTGGTAGGGGAAACACTGAAGCTTTCTTT. It is translated as CSVGRGNTEAFF.

V usage is TRBV27 and J usage is TRBJ2-1; D gene uncertain. The CDR3 is 13 residues long. CDR1 and CDR2 (germline): MNHEY, SMNVEV (reference sequence). Trimming removed 3 bases at V and 5 bases at J, with 8 bases between. The CDR3 region has the DNA TGTGCCAGCAGTTTCTCAACTAACAATGAGCAGTTCTTC. Protein product: CASSFSTNNEQFF.

The V gene is TRBV24-1, the J gene TRBJ2-6, with TRBD1 matching 11 bases. Losses at the gene ends were 4 bases for V and 0 bases for J; bases not matched to a gene: 7. This CDR3 is 19 amino acids long. The germline CDR1 and CDR2 sequences are KGHDR and SFDVKD. In DNA form, the CDR3 reads TGTGCCACCAGTGACCCACCCGGGACAGGGGGCTCTGGGGCCAACGTCCTGACTTTC. This codes for CATSDPPGTGGSGANVLTF.

This chain joins TRBV27 and TRBJ2-1; the D gene is possibly TRBD2 (6 bases). V lost 5 bases and J lost 3, with 17 bases in between. Germline CDR1 and CDR2: MNHEY and SMNVEV (reference sequence). This CDR3 is 16 amino acids long. CDR3: CASSATGTQLYNEQFF. The CDR3 DNA is TGTGCCAGCAGTGCAACCGGGACTCAGCTCTACAATGAGCAGTTCTTC.

The genes are TRBV24-1 and TRBJ2-1, with 11 bases that match TRBD2. CDR3 size: 18 residues. CDR1 KGHDR and CDR2 SFDVKD come from the germline V gene. V shed 1 base and J 5 bases; nucleotides not matched to a gene: 9. The CDR3 loop reads CATSDLDTGTSGHNEQFF. In nucleotides, the CDR3 is TGTGCCACCAGTGATTTAGACACCGGGACTAGCGGACACAATGAGCAGTTCTTC.

CDR3 region: CASSPGTGGYNSPLHF. In nucleotides, the CDR3 is TGTGCCAGCAGCCCTGGGACAGGGGGCTATAATTCACCCCTCCACTTT. The chain recombines TRBV16 with TRBJ1-6; 11 nucleotides match TRBD1. Germline V CDR1 and CDR2: KGHSY, FQNENV. With V trimmed by 4 bases and J by 3 bases, 2 bases remained unmatched. This CDR3 is 16 amino acids long.

This sequence joins TRBV28 and TRBJ1-6; 8 nucleotides align to TRBD1. V lost 6 bases to trimming and J lost 8 bases; unmatched junction nucleotides: 6. The CDR3 length is 14 residues. Germline V CDR1 and CDR2: MDHEN, SYDVKM. CDR3 residues: CASRSTGEDSPLHF. As DNA, the CDR3 is TGTGCCAGCAGGTCGACAGGGGAAGATTCACCCCTCCACTTT.

Notes on this clone: The junction departs from germline at one end; a sequencing error may be responsible. V gene TRBV7-7 combines with J gene TRBJ2-3; TRBD2 agrees at 8 bases. The CDR3 is 15 residues long. Germline V gene lookup returns CDR1 SSHAT and CDR2 FNYEAQ (reference sequence). This chain's CDR3 is CASSLGLGMADTQYF. CDR3 nucleotides: TGTGCTAGCAGCTTGGGACTAGGAATGGCAGATACGCAGTATTTT.

The chain carries TRBV28 and TRBJ1-5, with 7 positions matching TRBD1. This CDR3 region has 14 residues. The germline V gene encodes CDR1 MDHEN and CDR2 SYDVKM. V shed 3 bases, J shed 6 bases, and the junction held 5 bases outside the gene matches. The CDR3 sequence: CASSFVTGVQPQHF. CDR3 coding DNA: TGTGCCAGCAGTTTTGTAACAGGGGTTCAGCCCCAGCATTTT.

The V gene is TRBV5-1, the J gene TRBJ2-1; 7 nucleotides align to TRBD1. V lost 1 base and J lost 5; bases outside the gene matches: 15. The CDR3 totals 18 residues. The germline gives CDR1 SGHRS, CDR2 YFSETQ. CDR3 loop: CASSLYPSIGTENNEQFF. The DNA of the CDR3 is TGCGCCAGCAGCTTGTATCCTTCTATTGGGACAGAGAACAATGAGCAGTTCTTC.

The gene calls are TRBV28 and TRBJ1-6; a weak D match, TRBD1 (5 bases). Germline CDR1 is MDHEN and CDR2 is SYDVKM. The CDR3 covers 13 residues. The germline V and J ends were trimmed by 3 bases and 9 bases, with 9 bases remaining between them. The CDR3 DNA reads TGTGCCAGCAGTTTTAGACAGCTTTCACCCCTCCACTTT. Amino acids: CASSFRQLSPLHF.

V gene TRBV5-1 combines with J gene TRBJ1-6, with 8 bases matching TRBD1. The V gene end was trimmed by 5 bases and the J gene end by 7 bases; junction bases not matched to a gene: 5. The germline CDR1 and CDR2 sequences are SGHRS and YFSETQ. The CDR3 runs 14 residues. CDR3 coding DNA: TGCGCCAGCAGAACGGGACAGGCGAATTCACCCCTCCACTTT. Translating gives CASRTGQANSPLHF.

The chain couples TRBV5-1 to TRBJ2-3; 8 bases align to TRBD1. The CDR3 has 18 residues. V shed 2 bases and J 4 bases; nucleotides not matched to a gene: 15. Germline CDR1 reads SGHRS; CDR2 reads YFSETQ. The CDR3 sequence is CASSLAIPGGIFPDTQYF. CDR3 bases: TGCGCCAGCAGCTTAGCCATCCCAGGGGGCATTTTTCCAGATACGCAGTATTTT.

The chain has TRBV27 and TRBJ2-1; TRBD2 might be the D (5 bases). The germline CDR1 and CDR2 sequences are MNHEY and SMNVEV (reference sequence). With 2 bases removed from V and 7 bases from J, the gap between germline ends came to 6 bases. The CDR3 spans 12 residues. CDR3 sequence (DNA): TGTGCCAGCAGTTTACGGGGTAATGAGCAGTTCTTC. Amino acids: CASSLRGNEQFF.

The J gene is TRBJ2-3, the V gene TRBV5-4, with 12 nucleotides matching TRBD1. The CDR3 extends over 15 amino acids. Germline assignment: CDR1 SGHNT and CDR2 YYREEE (reference sequence). V shed 4 bases, J shed 5 bases, and the junction held 5 bases outside the gene matches. Here the CDR3 DNA reads TGTGCCAGCAGCGCGGGACAGGGGGCAGGAGATACGCAGTATTTT. Its translation is CASSAGQGAGDTQYF.

J is TRBJ2-3 and V is TRBV25-1, with D possibly being TRBD1 (5 bases). CDR3 size: 12 residues. The germline V gene encodes CDR1 MGHDK and CDR2 SYGVNS. V lost 3 bases and J lost 10, with 11 bases in between. This CDR3 is CASSDRQIPQYF. Written as DNA, the CDR3 is TGTGCCAGCAGTGATCGACAGATTCCGCAGTATTTT.

V usage is TRBV28 and J usage is TRBJ1-5, with 10 bases that match TRBD1. The V segment lost 1 base and the J segment 1 base; nucleotides outside the gene matches: 1. CDR1 is MDHEN, CDR2 SYDVKM, per germline. The CDR3 is made up of 16 amino acids. CDR3 coding DNA: TGTGCCAGCAGTTTATCGACAGGGGGCAGCAATCAGCCCCAGCATTTT. Protein product: CASSLSTGGSNQPQHF.